The entry that follows covers one TCR beta chain sequence. Produced via immunoSEQ multiplex PCR; TCRdb's table is partial and in-frame only. The sample has 140,000 or so clones; 88% are singletons. The sample comes from a study of blood T cell repertoires in COVID-19. Germline V gene data show CDR1 as SNHLY and CDR2 as FYNNEI. The CDR3 has 14 amino acids. With 7 bases removed from V and 7 bases from J, the gap between germline ends came to 14 bases. Specimen: peripheral blood. The clonotype originates from a man between 65 and 85 years old with acute or convalescent COVID-19. This sequence joins TRBV2 and TRBJ1-6; TRBD1 is a possible D gene (5 bases). The CDR3 DNA sequence: TGTGCCAGCACACCGGGGGGAGTAAATTCACCCCTCCACTTT. Translated, it gives CASTPGGVNSPLHF.